What follows describes a single T cell receptor (beta chain). Its matching antigen is unknown. Profiling relied on immunoSEQ multiplex PCR, and the TCRdb table lists in-frame clones only, not all of them. The sample includes 200,000 or so clones, approximately 92% of them seen just once. The sample belongs to a study of T cell responses to AZD1222 COVID-19 vaccine. Study results and limitations: In all cases, repertoires were sampled only after the peak T cell response. Researchers report vaccine-associated CD4 TCRs spanning spike, with dominance at 160-218 and 743-854.

This CDR3 has 14 residues. Germline-derived CDR1 and CDR2 are KGHDR and SFDVKD. Trimming shortened V by 11 bases and J by 5 bases, and 19 bases separated the two germline ends. The origin of this receptor is an adult in good health. The sequencing here drew on peripheral blood, taken on day 0 of AZD1222 vaccination. V usage is TRBV24-1 and J usage is TRBJ2-3, with D hard to call. The CDR3 coding sequence is TGTGCCAACCGCCCCTTCCCCACAGTAGATACGCAGTATTTT. Protein product: CANRPFPTVDTQYF.